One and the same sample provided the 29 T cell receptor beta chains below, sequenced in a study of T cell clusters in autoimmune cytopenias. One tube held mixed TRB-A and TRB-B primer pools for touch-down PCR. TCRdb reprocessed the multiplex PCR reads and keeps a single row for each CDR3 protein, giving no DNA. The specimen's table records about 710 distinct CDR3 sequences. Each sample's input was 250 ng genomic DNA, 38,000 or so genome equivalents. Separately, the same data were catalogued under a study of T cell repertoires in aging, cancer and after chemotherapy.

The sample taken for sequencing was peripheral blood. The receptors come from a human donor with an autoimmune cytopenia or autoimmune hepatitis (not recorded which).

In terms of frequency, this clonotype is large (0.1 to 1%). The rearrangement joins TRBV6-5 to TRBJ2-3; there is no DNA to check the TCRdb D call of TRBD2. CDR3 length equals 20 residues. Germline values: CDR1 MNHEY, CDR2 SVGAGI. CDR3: CASRRGTSGGARGNADTQYF.

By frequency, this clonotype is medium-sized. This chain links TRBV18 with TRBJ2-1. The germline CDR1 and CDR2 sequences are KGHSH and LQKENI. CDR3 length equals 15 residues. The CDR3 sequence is CASSPPGLALNEQFF.

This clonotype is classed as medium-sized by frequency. CDR3: CASSVSGGYYYEQYF. The chain carries TRBV27 and TRBJ2-7; TCRdb's D call of TRBD1 is untestable without DNA. This CDR3 is 15 amino acids long. Looked up from germline, CDR1 is MNHEY and CDR2 is SMNVEV (reference sequence).

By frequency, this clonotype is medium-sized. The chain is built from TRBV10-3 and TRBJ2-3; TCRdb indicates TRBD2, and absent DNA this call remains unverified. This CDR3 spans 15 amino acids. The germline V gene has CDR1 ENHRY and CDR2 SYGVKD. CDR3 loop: CAIRASGGVSDTQYF.

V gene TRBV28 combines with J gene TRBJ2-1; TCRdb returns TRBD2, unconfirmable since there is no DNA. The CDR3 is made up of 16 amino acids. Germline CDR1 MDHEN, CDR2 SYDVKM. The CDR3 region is CASSFGSLAGSQEQFF.

CDR3 loop: CASSPRSGTGDHSPLHF. The chain combines TRBV6-5 with TRBJ1-6; the D gene TCRdb calls, TRBD1, cannot be checked with no DNA. CDR1 is MNHEY and CDR2 is SVGAGI in the germline V gene. The CDR3 has 17 residues.

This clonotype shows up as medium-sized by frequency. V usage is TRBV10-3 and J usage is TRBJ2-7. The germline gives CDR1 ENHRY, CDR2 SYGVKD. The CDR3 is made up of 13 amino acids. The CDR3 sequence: CAISAGRAYEQYF.

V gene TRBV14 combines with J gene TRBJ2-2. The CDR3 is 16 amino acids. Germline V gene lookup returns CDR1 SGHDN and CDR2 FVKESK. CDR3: CASSQGDWFYTGELFF.

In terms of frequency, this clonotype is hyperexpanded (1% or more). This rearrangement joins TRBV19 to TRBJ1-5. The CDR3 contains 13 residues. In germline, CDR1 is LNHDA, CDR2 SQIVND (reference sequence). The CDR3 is CASSFNSNQPQHF. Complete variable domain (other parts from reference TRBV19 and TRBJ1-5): DGGITQSPKYLFRKEGQNVTLSCEQNLNHDAMYWYRQDPGQGLRLIYYSQIVNDFQKGDIAEGYSVSREKKESFPLTVTSAQKNPTAFYLCASSFNSNQPQHFGDGTRLSIL.

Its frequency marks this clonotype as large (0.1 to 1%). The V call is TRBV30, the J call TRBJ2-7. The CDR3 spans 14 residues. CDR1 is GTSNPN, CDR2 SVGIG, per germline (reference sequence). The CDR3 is CAWSEGGFRYEQYF.

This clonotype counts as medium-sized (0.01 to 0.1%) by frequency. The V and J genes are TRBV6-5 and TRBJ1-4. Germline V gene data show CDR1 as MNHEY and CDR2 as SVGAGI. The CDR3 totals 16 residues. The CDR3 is CASSYSGDLQNEKLFF.

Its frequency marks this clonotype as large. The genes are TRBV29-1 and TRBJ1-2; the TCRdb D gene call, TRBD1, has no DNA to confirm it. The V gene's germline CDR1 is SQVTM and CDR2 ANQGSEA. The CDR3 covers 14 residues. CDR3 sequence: CSVHPGSANYGYTF.

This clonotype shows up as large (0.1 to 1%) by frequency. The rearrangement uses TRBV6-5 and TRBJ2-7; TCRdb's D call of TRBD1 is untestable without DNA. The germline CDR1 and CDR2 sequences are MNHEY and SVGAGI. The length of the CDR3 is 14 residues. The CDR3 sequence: CASRPLGGAGEQYF.

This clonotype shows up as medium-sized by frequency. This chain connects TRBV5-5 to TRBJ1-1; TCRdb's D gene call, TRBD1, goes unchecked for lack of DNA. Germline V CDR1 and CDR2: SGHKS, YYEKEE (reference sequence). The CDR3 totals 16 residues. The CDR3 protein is CASSHRQGARNTEAFF.

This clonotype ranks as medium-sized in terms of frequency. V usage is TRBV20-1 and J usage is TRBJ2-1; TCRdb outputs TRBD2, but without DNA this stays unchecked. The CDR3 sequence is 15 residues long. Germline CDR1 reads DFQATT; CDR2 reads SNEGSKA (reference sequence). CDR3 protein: CSAGVAGVKGNEQFF.

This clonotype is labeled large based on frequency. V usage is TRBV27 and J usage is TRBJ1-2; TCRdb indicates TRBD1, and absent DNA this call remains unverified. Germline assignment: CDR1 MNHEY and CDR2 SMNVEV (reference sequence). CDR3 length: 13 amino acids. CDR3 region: CASSVTPTHGYTF.

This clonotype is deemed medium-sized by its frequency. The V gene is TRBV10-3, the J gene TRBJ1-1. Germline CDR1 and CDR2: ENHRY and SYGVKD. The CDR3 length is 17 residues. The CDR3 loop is CAISESGDPRVKDEAFF.

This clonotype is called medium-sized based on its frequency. CDR3 region: CASSPSAGTGGSTTEAFF. The chain uses TRBV19 and TRBJ1-1; without DNA, the TCRdb call of TRBD1 cannot be checked. Germline V gene lookup returns CDR1 LNHDA and CDR2 SQIVND (reference sequence). CDR3 length: 18 amino acids.

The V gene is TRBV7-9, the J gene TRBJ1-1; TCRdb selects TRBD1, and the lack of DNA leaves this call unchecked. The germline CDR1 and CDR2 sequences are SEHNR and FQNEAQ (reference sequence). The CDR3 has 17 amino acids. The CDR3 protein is CASIPGGTGLMNTEAFF.

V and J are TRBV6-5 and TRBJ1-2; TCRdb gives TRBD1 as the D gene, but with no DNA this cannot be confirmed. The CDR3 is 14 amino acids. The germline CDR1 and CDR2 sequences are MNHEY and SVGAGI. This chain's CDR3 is CASRGRQGNYGYTF.

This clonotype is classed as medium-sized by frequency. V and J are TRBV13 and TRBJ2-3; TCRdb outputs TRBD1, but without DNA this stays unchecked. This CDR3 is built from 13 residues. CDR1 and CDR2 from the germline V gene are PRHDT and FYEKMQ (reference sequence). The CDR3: CASSFPHRDTQYF.

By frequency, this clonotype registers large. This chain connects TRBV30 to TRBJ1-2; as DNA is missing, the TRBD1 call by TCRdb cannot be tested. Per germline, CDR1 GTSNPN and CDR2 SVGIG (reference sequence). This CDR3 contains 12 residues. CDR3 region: CAWSRDRGGYTF. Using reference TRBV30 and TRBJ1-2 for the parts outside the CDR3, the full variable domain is SQTIHQWPATLVQPVGSPLSLECTVEGTSNPNLYWYRQAAGRGLQLLFYSVGIGQISSEVPQNLSASRPQDRQFILSSKKLLLSDSGFYLCAWSRDRGGYTFGSGTRLTVV.

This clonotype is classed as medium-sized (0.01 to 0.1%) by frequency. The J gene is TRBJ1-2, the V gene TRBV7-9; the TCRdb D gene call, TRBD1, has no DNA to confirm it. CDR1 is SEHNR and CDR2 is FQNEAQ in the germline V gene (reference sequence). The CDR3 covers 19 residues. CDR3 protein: CASSFPSTALDRGSYGYTF.

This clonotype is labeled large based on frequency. The CDR3 spells CASSYPTGTGGYEQYF. The chain employs TRBV6-6 and TRBJ2-7; there is no DNA to check the TCRdb D call of TRBD1. The CDR3 sequence is 16 residues long. Germline-derived CDR1 and CDR2 are MNHNY and SVGAGI (reference sequence).

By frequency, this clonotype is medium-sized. The CDR3 spells CASSSPQGIGNTIYF. The chain employs TRBV6-6 and TRBJ1-3; lacking DNA, the TRBD1 call made by TCRdb goes unchecked. The CDR3 is made up of 15 amino acids. Germline assignment: CDR1 MNHNY and CDR2 SVGAGI (reference sequence).

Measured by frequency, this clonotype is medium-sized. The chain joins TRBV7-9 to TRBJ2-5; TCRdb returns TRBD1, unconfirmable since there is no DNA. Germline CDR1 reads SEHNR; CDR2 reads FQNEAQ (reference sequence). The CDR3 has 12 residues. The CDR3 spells CASSIQGETQYF.

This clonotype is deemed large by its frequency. The CDR3 sequence: CSVEVAGGRGSYEQYF. The gene calls are TRBV29-1 and TRBJ2-7; TCRdb selects TRBD1, and the lack of DNA leaves this call unchecked. Germline assignment: CDR1 SQVTM and CDR2 ANQGSEA. The CDR3 runs 16 residues.

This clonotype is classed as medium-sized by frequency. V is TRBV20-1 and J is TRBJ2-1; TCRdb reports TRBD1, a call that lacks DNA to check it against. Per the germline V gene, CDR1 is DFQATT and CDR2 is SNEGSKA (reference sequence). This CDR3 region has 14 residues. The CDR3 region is CSALRDRGRNEQFF.

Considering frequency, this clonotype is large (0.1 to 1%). The CDR3 here is CASSTGSRGGYTF. The J gene is TRBJ1-2, the V gene TRBV12-3 or TRBV12-4; TCRdb returns TRBD1, unconfirmable since there is no DNA. The CDR3 extends over 13 amino acids.